This TCR beta chain was recovered during a study of T-cell reconstitution after alpha-beta-depleted transplantation in children. It was with unique molecular identifiers that the TCRbeta library was prepared. In TCRdb, the PCR reads were re-called with MiXCR into one record per CDR3 protein. The sample yields some 520,000 distinct CDR3 sequences, roughly 33% seen once. V lost 2 bases to trimming and J lost 7 bases, with 12 bases between them. Germline assignment: CDR1 SGHKS and CDR2 YYEKEE (reference sequence). CDR3 length: 13 amino acids. This clonotype was seen only a few times. The rearrangement joins TRBV5-5 to TRBJ1-2, with a possible D match to TRBD1 (5 bases). The receptor's source is a human donor who donated a stem cell graft to a child with aplastic anemia. Material: PBMCs from the stem cell graft donor, obtained from the stem cell graft. DNA of the CDR3: TGTGCCAGCAGCTTAGGCCAGGGAGTTGGCTACACCTTC. Translating it yields CASSLGQGVGYTF.